This T cell receptor beta chain was observed in a study of T cells after posttransplantation cyclophosphamide. Study results and caveats: Later post-transplant blood repertoires were often dominated by donor CD8+ memory clones. Skin or GI-infiltrating T cells shared few TRB sequences with blood.

Some clones are missing from TCRdb's copy, which holds only in-frame ones; the method was immunoSEQ multiplex PCR. The sample lists over 9,000 clones; approximately 81% were seen once. A note on this clone: The antigen is unknown.

Cyclophosphamide on days +3 and +4 followed busulfan-fludarabine conditioning and a marrow graft. Germline CDR1 MNHEY, CDR2 SMNVEV (reference sequence). J lost 9 bases, V lost 3 bases, and 5 bases had no gene match. The CDR3 covers 15 residues. The chain is built from TRBV27 and TRBJ2-1, with TRBD2 matching over 13 bases. The clonotype comes from a female patient in her forties or fifties who received an allogeneic stem cell transplant from a related donor, was CMV-positive, and had no GVHD. Some T cells could come from the graft donor. The sequencing here drew on PBMCs, taken after allogeneic stem cell transplant with posttransplant cyclophosphamide. The CDR3 sequence is CASSFGTSGAGEQFF. The CDR3 DNA follows: TGTGCCAGCAGTTTCGGGACTAGCGGGGCCGGTGAGCAGTTCTTC.